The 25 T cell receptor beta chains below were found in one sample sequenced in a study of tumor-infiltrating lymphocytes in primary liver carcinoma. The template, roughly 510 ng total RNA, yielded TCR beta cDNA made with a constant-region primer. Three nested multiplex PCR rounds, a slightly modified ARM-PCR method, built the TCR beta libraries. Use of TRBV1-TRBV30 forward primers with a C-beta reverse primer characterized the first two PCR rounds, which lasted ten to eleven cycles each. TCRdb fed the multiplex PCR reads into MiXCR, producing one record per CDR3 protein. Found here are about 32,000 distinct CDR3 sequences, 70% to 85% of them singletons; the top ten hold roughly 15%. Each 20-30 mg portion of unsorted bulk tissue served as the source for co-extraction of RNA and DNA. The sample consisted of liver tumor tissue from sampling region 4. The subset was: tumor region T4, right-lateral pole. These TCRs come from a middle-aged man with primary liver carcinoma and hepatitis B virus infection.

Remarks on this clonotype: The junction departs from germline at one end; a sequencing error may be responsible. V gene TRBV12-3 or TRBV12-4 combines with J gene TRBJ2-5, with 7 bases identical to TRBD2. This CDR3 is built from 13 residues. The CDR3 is CVSSLAGVETHYF. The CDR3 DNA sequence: TGTGTCAGCAGTTTAGCGGGCGTAGAGACCCACTACTTC.

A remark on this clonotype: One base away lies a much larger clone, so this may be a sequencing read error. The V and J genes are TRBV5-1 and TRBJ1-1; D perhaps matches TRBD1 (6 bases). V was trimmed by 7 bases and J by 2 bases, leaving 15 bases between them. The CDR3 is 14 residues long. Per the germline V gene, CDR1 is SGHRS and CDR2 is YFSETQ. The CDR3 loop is CASVYRTVNTEAFF. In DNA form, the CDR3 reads TGCGCCAGCGTCTATCGGACAGTCAACACTGAAGCTTTCTTT.

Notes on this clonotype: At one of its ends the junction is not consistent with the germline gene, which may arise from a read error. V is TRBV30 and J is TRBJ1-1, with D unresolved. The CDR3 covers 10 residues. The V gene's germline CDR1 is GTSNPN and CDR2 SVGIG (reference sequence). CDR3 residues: CTWSGAEAFF. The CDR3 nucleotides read TGTACCTGGAGTGGTGCTGAAGCTTTCTTC.

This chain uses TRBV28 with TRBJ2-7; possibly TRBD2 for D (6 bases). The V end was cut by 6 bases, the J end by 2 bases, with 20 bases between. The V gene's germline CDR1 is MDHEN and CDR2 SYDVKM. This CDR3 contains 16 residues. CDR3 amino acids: CASSLEGTFGAYEQYF. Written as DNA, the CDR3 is TGTGCCAGCAGCTTAGAGGGGACTTTTGGGGCCTACGAGCAGTACTTC.

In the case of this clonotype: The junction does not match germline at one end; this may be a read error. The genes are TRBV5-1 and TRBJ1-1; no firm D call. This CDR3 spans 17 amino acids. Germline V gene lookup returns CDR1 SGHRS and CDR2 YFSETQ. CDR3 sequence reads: CASGLTGLQLSNTEAFF. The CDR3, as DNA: TGCGCCAGCGGCTTGACGGGGTTACAACTCTCGAACACTGAAGCCTTCTTT.

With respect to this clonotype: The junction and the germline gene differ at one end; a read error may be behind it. CDR3: CAITATSGRAWEQLF. Written as DNA, the CDR3 is TGTGCCATCACTGCGACTAGCGGGAGGGCCTGGGAGCAGCTCTTC. This chain connects TRBV10-3 to TRBJ2-1, with TRBD2 matching 14 bases. Germline CDR1 is ENHRY and CDR2 is SYGVKD. This CDR3 has 15 amino acids.

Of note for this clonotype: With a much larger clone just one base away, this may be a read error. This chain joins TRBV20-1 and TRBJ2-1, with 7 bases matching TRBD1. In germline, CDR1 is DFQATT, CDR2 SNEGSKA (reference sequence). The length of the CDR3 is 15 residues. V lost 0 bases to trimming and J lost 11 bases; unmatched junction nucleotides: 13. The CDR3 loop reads CSARDQSGGRNKQFF. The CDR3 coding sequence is TGCAGTGCTAGAGATCAGTCAGGGGGTCGGAATAAGCAGTTCTTC.

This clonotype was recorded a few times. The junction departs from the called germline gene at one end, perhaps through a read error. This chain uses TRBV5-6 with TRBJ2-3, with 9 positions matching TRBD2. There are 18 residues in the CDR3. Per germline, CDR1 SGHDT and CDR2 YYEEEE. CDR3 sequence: CASSLVAGREGRTDTQYF. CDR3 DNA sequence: TGTGCTAGCAGCTTGGTAGCAGGGCGGGAGGGCCGTACAGATACGCAGTATTTT.

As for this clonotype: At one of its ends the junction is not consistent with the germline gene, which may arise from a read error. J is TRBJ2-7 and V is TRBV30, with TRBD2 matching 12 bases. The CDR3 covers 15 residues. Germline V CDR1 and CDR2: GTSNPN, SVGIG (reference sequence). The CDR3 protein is CAWSPLAGGSNEPYF. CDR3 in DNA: TGTGCCTGGAGTCCTCTAGCGGGAGGGTCCAACGAGCCGTACTTC.

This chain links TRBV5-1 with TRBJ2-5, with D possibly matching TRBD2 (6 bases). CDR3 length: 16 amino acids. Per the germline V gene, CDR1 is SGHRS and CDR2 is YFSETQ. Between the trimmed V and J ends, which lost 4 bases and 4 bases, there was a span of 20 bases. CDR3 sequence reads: CASSLRHLAGIETQYF. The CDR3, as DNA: TGCGCCAGCAGCCTCAGACACCTTGCGGGAATAGAGACCCAGTACTTC.

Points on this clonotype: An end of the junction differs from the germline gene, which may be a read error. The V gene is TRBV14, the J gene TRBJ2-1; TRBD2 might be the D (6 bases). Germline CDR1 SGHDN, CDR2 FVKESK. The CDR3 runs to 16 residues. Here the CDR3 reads CASSAVAVWVNNEQFF. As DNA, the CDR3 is TGTGCCAGCAGTGCCGTAGCGGTGTGGGTAAACAATGAGCAATTCTTC.

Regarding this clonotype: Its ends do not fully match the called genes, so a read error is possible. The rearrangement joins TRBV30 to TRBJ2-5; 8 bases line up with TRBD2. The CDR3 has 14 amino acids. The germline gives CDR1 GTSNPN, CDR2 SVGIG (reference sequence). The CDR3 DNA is TGTGCCTGGAGTGTTTGCGGGAGGTTGGAGACCCAGTATTTC. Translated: CAWSVCGRLETQYF.

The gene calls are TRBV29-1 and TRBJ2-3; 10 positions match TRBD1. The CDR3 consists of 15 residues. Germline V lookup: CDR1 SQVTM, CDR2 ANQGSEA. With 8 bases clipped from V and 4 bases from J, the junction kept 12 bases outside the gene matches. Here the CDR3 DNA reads TGCAGCACCCGGCCACGGGACAGGGGCGCAGATACGCAGTATTTT. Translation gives CSTRPRDRGADTQYF.

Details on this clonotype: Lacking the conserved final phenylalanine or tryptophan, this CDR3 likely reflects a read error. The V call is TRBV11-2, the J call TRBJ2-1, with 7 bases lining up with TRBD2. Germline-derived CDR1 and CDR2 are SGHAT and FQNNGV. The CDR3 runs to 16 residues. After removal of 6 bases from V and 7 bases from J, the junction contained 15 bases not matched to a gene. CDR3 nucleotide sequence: TGTGCCAGCAGTGAAACCAGGACTAGTGGGAGGAATGAGCAGTTCCTC. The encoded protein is CASSETRTSGRNEQFL.

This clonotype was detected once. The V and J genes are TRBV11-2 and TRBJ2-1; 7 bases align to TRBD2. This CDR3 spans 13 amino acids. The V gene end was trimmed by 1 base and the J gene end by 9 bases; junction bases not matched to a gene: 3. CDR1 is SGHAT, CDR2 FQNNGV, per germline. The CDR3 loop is CASSLGLAGEQFF. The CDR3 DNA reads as TGTGCCAGCAGCTTAGGACTAGCCGGTGAGCAGTTCTTC.

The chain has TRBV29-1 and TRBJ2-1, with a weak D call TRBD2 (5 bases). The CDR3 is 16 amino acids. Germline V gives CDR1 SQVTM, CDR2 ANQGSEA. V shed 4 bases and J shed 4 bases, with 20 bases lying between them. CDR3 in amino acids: CSVVYRAASAYNEQFF. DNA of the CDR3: TGCAGCGTTGTGTACAGAGCGGCATCCGCTTACAATGAGCAGTTCTTC.

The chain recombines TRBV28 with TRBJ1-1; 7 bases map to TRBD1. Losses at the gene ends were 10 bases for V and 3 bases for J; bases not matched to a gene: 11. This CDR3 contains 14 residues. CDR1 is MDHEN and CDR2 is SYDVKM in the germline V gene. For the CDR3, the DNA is TGTGCCACCTTCAACACCACAGGGGACACTGAAGCTTTCTTT. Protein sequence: CATFNTTGDTEAFF.

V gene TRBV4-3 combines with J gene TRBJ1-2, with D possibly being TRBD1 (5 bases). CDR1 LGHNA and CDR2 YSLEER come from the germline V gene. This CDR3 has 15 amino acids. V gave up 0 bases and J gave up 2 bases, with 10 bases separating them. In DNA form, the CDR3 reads TGCGCCAGCAGCCAAGAGATGAAGGGGAACTATGGCTACACCTTC. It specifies CASSQEMKGNYGYTF.

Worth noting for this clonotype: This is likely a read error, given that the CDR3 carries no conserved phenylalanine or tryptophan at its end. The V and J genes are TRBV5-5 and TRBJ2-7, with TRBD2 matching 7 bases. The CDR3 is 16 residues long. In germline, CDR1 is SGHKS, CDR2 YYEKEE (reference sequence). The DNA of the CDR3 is TGTCCCAGCAGCTTGGTTATAGGAGCGGGAATATGGGAGCAGTACATC. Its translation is CPSSLVIGAGIWEQYI.

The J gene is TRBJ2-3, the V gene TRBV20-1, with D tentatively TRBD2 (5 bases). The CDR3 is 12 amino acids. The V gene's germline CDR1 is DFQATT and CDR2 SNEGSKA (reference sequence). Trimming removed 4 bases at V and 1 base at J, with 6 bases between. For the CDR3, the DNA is TGCAGTGCTATTAGCGGCACAGATACGCAGTATTTT. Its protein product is CSAISGTDTQYF.

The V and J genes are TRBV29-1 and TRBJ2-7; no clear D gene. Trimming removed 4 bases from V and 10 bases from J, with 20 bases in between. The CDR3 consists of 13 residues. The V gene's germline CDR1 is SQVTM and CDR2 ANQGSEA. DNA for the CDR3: TGCAGCGTTGGACCTGGTCACACAGACTTCCAGTACTTC. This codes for CSVGPGHTDFQYF.

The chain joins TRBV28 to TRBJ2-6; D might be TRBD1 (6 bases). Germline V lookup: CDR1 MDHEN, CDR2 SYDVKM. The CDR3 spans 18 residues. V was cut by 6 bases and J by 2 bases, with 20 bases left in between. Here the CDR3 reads CASSRGETGLPGANVLTF. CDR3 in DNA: TGTGCCAGCAGCAGGGGTGAGACCGGCCTCCCTGGGGCCAACGTCCTGACTTTC.

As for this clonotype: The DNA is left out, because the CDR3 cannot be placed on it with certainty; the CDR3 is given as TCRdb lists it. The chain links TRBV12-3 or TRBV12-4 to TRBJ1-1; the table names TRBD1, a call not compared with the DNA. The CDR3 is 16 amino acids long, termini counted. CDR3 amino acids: CASSFGKGNMNTEASF.

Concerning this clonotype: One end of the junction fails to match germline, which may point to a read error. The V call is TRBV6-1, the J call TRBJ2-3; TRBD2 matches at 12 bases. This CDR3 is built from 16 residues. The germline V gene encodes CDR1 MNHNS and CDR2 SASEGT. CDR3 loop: CASSRTSGTAKDTQYF. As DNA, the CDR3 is TGCGCCAGCAGCCGGACTAGCGGGACTGCCAAAGATACGCAGTATTTT.

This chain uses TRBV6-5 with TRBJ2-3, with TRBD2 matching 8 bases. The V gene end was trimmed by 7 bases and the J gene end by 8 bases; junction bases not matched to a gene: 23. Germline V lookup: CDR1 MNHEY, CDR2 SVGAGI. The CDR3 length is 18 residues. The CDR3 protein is CASNHWKLVAKGTSTQYF. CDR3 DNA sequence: TGTGCCAGCAACCATTGGAAACTAGTGGCAAAGGGGACTAGTACGCAGTATTTT.